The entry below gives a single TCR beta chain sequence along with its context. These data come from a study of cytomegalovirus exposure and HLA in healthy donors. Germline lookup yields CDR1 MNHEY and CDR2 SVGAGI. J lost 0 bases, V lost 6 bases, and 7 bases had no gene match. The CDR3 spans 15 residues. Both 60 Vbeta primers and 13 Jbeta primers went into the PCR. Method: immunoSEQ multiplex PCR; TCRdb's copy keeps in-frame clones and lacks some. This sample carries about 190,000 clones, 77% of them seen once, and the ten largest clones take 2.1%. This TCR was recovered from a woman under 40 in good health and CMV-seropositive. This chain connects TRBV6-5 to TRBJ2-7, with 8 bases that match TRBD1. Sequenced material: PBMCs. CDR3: CASSRDRRVSYEQYF. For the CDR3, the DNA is TGTGCCAGCAGCAGGGACAGGAGAGTCTCCTACGAGCAGTACTTC.